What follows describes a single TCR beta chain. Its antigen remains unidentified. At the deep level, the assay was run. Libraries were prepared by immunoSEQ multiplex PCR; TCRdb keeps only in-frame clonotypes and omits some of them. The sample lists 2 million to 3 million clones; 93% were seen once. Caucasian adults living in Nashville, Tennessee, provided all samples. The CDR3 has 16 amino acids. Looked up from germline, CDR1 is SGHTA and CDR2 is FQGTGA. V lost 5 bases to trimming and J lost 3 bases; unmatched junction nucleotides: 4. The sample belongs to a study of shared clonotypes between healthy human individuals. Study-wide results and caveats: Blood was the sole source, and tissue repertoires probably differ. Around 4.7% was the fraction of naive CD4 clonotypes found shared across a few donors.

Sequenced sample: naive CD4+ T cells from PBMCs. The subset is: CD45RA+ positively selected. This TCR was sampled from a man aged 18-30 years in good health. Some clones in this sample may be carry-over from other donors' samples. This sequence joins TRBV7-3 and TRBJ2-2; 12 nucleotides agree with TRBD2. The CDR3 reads CASSQGLAGYTGELFF. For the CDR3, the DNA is TGTGCCAGCAGCCAGGGACTAGCGGGCTACACCGGGGAGCTGTTTTTT.